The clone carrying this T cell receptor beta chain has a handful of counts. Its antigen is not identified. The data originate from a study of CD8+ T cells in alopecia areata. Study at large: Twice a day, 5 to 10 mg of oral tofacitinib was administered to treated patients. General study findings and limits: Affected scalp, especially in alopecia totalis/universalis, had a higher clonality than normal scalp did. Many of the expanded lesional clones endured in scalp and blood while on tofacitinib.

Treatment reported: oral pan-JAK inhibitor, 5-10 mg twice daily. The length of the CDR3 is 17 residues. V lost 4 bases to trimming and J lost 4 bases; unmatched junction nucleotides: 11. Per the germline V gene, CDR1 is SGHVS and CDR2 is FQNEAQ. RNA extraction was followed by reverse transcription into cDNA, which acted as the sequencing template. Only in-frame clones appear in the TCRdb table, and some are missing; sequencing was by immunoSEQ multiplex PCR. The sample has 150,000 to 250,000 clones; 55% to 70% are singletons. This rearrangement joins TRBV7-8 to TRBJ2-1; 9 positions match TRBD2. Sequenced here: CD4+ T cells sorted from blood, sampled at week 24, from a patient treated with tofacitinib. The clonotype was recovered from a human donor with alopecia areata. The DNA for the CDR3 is TGTGCCAGCAGCTCTTGGACTAGCGAGACTCTATACAATGAGCAGTTCTTC. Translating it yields CASSSWTSETLYNEQFF.